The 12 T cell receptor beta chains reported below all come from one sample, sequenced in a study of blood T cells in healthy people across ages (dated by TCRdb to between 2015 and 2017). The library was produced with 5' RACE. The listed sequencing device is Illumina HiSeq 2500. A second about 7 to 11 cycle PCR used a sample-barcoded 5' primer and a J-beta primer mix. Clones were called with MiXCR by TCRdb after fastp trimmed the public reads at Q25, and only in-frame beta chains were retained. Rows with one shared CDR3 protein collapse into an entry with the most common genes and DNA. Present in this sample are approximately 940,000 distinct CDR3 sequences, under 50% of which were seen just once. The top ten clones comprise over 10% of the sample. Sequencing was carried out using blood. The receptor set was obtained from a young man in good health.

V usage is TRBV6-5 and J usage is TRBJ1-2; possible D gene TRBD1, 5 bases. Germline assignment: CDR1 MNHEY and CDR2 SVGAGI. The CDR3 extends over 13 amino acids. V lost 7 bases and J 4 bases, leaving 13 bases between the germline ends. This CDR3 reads CASKKGDLYGYTF. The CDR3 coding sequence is TGTGCCAGCAAGAAAGGGGACCTCTATGGCTACACCTTC.

The CDR3 DNA sequence: TGCAGTGCTAGAAGAGCGGGGGCCACCTACGAGCAGTACTTC. This sequence encodes CSARRAGATYEQYF. This sequence joins TRBV20-1 and TRBJ2-7; 8 nucleotides agree with TRBD2. CDR3 length equals 14 residues. Trimming removed 2 bases from V and 2 bases from J; junction bases left unmatched: 5. Germline CDR1 DFQATT, CDR2 SNEGSKA (reference sequence).

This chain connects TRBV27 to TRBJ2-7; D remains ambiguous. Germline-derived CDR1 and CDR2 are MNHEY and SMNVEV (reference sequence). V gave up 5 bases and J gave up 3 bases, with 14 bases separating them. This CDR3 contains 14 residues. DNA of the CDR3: TGTGCCAGCAGTCCCCAGTGGTGGGGCTACGAGCAGTACTTC. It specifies CASSPQWWGYEQYF.

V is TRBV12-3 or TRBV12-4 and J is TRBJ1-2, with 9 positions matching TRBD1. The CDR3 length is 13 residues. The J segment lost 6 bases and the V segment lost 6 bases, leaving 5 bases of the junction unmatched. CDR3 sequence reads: CASRRTGADGYTF. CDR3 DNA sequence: TGTGCCAGCAGGCGGACAGGGGCGGATGGCTACACCTTC.

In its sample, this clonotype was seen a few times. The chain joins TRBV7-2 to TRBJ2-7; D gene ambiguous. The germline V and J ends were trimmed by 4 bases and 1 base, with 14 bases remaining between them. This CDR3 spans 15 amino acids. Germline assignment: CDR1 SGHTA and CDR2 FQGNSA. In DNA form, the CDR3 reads TGTGCCAGCAGCTCTTCGGGTGCGATTTCCTACGAGCAGTACTTC. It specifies CASSSSGAISYEQYF.

For the CDR3, the DNA is TGCAGTGCTAGGCGGGACTTACGGTACGAGCAGTACTTC. This translates into CSARRDLRYEQYF. This sequence joins TRBV20-1 and TRBJ2-7; D possibly corresponds to TRBD2 (6 bases). V was clipped by 3 bases and J by 4 bases, with 13 bases between them. CDR1 and CDR2 (germline): DFQATT, SNEGSKA (reference sequence). This CDR3 is built from 13 residues.

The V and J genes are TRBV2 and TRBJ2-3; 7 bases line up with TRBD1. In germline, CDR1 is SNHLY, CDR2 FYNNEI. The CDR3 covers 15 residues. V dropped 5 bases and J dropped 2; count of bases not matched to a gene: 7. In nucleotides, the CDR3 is TGTGCCAGCAGTTCACAGGGGACCTACACAGATACGCAGTATTTT. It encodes CASSSQGTYTDTQYF.

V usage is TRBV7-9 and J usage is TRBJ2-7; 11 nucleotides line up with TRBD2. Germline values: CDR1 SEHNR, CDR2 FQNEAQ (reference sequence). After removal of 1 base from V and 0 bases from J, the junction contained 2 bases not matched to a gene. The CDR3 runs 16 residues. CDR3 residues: CASSLVTSGNSYEQYF. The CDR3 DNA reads TGTGCCAGCAGCTTAGTGACTAGCGGGAACTCCTACGAGCAGTACTTC.

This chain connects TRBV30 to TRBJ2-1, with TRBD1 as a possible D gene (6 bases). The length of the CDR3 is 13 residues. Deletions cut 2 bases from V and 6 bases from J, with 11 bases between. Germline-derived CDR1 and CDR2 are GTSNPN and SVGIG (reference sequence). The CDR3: CAWSRGTLNEQFF. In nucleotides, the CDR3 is TGTGCCTGGAGTAGGGGGACACTCAATGAGCAGTTCTTC.

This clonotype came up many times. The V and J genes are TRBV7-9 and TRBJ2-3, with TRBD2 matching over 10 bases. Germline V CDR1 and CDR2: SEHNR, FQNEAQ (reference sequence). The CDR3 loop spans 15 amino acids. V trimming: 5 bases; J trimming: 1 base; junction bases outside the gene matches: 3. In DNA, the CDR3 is TGTGCCAGCAGCCTTACTAGCGGGGGCACAGATACGCAGTATTTT. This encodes CASSLTSGGTDTQYF.

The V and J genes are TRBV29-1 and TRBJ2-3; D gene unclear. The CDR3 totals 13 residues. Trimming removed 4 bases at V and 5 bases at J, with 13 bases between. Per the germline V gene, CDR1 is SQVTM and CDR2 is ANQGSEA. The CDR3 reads CSVVPAVIDTQYF. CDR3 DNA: TGCAGCGTTGTGCCCGCTGTCATAGATACGCAGTATTTT.

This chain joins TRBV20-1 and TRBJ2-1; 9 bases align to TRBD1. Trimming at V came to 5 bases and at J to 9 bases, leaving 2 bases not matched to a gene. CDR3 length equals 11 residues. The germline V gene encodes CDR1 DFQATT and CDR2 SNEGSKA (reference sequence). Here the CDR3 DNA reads TGCAGTGCTGACAGGGGGAGTGAGCAGTTCTTC. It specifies CSADRGSEQFF.